The present entry profiles one TCR beta chain with its context. The sort gate was single viable CD3+CD4+CD8-CD45RO+ cells for memory CD4+ T cells. Trimming took 0 bases from V and 3 from J; bases not matched to a gene: 2. The CDR3 has 15 residues. The germline V gene has CDR1 MNHNS and CDR2 SASEGT. The table came from immunoSEQ multiplex PCR; TCRdb's copy has only in-frame clones and leaves some out. The sample has around 60,000 clones, roughly 80% seen once. The data originate from a study of memory CD4+ T cells and cytomegalovirus serostatus. This chain links TRBV6-1 with TRBJ1-5, with 7 bases identical to TRBD1. The sequencing sample was made of memory CD4+ T cells from blood. This receptor was obtained from an adult in good health and CMV-seronegative. CDR3 in DNA: TGTGCCAGCAGTGAAGCAGGGGGCATCAATCAGCCCCAGCATTTT. Residues: CASSEAGGINQPQHF.